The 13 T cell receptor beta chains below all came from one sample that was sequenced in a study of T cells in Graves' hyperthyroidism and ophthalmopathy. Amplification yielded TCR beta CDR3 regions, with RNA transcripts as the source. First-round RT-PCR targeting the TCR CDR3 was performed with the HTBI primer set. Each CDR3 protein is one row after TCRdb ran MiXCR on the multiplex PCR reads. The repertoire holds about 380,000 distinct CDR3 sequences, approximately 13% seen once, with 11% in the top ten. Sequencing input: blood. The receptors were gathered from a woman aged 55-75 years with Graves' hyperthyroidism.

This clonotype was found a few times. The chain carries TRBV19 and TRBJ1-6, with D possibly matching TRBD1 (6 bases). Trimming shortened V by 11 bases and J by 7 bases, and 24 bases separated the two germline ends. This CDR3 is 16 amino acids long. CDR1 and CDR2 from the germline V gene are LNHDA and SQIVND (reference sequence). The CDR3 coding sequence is TGTGCCTCTTCTCCGTTCGGCAGGGGAGAAAATTCACCCCTCCACTTT. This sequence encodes CASSPFGRGENSPLHF.

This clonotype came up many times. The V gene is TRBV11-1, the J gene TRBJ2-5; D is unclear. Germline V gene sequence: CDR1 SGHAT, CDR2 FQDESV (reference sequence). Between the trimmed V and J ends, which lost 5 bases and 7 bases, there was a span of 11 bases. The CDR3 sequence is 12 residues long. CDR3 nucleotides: TGTGCCAGCAGCCCTCGGAGCCGGACCCAGTACTTC. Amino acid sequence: CASSPRSRTQYF.

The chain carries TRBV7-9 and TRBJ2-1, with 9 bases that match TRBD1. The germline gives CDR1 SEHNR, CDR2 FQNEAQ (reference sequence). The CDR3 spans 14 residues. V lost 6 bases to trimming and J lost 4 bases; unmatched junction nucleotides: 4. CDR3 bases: TGTGCCAGCAGAGCCGGGACAGGGTACAATGAGCAGTTCTTC. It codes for CASRAGTGYNEQFF.

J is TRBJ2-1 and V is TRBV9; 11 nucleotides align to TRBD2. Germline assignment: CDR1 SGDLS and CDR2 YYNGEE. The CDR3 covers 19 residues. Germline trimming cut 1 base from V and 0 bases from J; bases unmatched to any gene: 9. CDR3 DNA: TGTGCCAGCAGCGTAAGCGGGACTAGCGGCCAGAGCTCCTACAATGAGCAGTTCTTC. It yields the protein CASSVSGTSGQSSYNEQFF. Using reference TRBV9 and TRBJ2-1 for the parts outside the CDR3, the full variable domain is DSGVTQTPKHLITATGQRVTLRCSPRSGDLSVYWYQQSLDQGLQFLIQYYNGEERAKGNILERFSAQQFPDLHSELNLSSLELGDSALYFCASSVSGTSGQSSYNEQFFGPGTRLTVL.

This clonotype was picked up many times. The CDR3 loop is CASSRLQVETQYF. As DNA, the CDR3 is TGTGCCAGCAGCCGGCTCCAGGTAGAGACCCAGTACTTC. The chain uses TRBV3-1 and TRBJ2-5; D ambiguous. CDR1 is LGHDT, CDR2 YNNKEL, per germline (reference sequence). The CDR3 is 13 residues long. V lost 4 bases, J lost 4 bases, and 10 bases lay in between.

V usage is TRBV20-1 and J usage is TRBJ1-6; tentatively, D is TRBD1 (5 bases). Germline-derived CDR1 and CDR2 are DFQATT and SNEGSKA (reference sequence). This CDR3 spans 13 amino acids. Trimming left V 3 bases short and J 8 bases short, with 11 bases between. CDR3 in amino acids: CSASDRGDSPLHF. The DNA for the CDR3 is TGCAGTGCTAGTGATAGGGGAGATTCACCCCTCCACTTT.

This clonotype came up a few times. The DNA of the CDR3 is TGTGCCAGCAGTTTTGGGACAGGCCCAGATACGCAGTATTTT. Translating gives CASSFGTGPDTQYF. The chain combines TRBV28 with TRBJ2-3; 8 bases match TRBD1. This CDR3 is built from 14 residues. The junction had 3 bases not matched to a gene; V was cut back by 3 bases and J by 4 bases. Germline V lookup: CDR1 MDHEN, CDR2 SYDVKM.

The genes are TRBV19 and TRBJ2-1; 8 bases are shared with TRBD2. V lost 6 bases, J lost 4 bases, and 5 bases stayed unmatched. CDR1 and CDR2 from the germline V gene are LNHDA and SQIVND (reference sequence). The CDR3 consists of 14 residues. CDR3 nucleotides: TGTGCCAGTAGCCGACTAGCGTCGTACAATGAGCAGTTCTTC. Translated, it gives CASSRLASYNEQFF. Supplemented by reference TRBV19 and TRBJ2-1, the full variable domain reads DGGITQSPKYLFRKEGQNVTLSCEQNLNHDAMYWYRQDPGQGLRLIYYSQIVNDFQKGDIAEGYSVSREKKESFPLTVTSAQKNPTAFYLCASSRLASYNEQFFGPGTRLTVL.

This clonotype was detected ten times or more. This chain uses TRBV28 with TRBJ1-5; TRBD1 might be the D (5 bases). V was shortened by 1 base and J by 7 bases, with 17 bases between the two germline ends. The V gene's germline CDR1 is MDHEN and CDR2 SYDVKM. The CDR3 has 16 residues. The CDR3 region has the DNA TGTGCCAGCAGTTTATTATTTTTGAGGGGAGAGCAGCCCCAGCATTTT. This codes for CASSLLFLRGEQPQHF.

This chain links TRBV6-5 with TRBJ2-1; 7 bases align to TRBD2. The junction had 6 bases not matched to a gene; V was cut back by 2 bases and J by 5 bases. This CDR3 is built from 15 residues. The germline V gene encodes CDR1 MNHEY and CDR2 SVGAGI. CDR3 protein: CASSYVAGANNEQFF. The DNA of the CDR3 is TGTGCCAGCAGTTACGTGGCGGGAGCTAACAATGAGCAGTTCTTC.

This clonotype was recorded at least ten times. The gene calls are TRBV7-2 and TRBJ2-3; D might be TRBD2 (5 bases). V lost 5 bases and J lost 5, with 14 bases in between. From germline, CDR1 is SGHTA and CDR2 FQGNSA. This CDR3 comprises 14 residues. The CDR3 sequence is CASSPSGVRDTQYF. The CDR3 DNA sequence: TGTGCCAGCAGCCCCTCCGGGGTCAGAGATACGCAGTATTTT.

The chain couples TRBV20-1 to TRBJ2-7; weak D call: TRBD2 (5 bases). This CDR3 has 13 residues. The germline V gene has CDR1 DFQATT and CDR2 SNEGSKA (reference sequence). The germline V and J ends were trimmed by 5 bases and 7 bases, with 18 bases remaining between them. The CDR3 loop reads CSAAERPLGEQYF. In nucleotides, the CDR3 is TGCAGTGCTGCTGAGCGGCCTTTAGGTGAGCAGTACTTC.

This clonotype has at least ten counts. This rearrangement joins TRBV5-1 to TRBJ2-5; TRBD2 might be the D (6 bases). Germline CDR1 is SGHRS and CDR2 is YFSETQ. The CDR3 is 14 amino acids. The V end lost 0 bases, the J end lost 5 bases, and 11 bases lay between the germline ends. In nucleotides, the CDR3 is TGCGCCAGCAGCTTGGACGGGAGATGGGAGACCCAGTACTTC. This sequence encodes CASSLDGRWETQYF.